A single TCR beta chain is shown here with its context. V gave up 3 bases and J gave up 3 bases, with 11 bases separating them. Germline lookup yields CDR1 SGHTA and CDR2 FQGNSA. The CDR3 totals 14 residues. The protocol was immunoSEQ multiplex PCR, while the TCRdb copy is restricted to in-frame clones and leaves out a portion. The sample includes 15,000 to 25,000 clones, about 93% seen only once; the top ten take roughly 4%. This record comes from a study of T cells in localized non-small cell lung cancer. The rearrangement uses TRBV7-2 and TRBJ2-5; D could derive from TRBD1 or TRBD2 (5 bases each). The TCR was taken from a male donor older than 55 with stage I squamous cell lung carcinoma. This specimen consisted of peripheral blood, obtained before any cancer treatment. CDR3 protein: CASSFYGGEETQYF. The CDR3 DNA reads TGTGCCAGCAGCTTCTATGGGGGAGAAGAGACCCAGTACTTC.